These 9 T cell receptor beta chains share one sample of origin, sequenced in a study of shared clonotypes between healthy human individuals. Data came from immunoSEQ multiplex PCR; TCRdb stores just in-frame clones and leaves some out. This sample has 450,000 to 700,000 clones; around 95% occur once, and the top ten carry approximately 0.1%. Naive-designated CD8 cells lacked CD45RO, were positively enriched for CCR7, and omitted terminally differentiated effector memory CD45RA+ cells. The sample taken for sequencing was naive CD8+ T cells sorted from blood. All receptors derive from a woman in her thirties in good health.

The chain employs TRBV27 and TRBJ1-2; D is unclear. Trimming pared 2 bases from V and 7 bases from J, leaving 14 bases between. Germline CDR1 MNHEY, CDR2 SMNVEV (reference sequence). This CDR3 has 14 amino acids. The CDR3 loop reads CASSLGSDSSGYTF. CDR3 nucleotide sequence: TGTGCCAGCAGTTTAGGTTCAGACTCCTCTGGCTACACCTTC.

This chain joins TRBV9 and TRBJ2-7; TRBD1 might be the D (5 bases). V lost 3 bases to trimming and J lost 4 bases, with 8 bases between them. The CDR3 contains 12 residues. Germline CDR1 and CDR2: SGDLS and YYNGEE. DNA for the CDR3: TGTGCCAGCAGCGCGACAGAATACGAGCAGTACTTC. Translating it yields CASSATEYEQYF.

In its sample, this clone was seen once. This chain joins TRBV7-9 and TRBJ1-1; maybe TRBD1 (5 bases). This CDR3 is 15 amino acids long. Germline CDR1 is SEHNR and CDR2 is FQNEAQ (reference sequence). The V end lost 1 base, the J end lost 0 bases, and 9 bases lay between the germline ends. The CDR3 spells CASSLGGGLNTEAFF. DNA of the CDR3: TGTGCCAGCAGCTTAGGGGGCGGTCTGAACACTGAAGCTTTCTTT.

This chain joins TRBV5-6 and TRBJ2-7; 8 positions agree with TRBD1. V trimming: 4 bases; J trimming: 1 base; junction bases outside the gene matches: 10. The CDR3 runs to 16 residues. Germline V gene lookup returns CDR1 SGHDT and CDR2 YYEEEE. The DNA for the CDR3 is TGTGCCAGCAGCATCGGACAGGGTCAGAGGTCCTACGAGCAGTACTTC. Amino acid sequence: CASSIGQGQRSYEQYF.

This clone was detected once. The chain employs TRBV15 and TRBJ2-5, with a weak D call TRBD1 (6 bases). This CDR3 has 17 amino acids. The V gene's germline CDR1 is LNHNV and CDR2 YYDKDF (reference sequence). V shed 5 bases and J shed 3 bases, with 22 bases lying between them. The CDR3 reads CATSLTHGTLPEETQYF. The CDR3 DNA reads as TGTGCCACCAGCCTAACACACGGGACACTTCCAGAAGAGACCCAGTACTTC.

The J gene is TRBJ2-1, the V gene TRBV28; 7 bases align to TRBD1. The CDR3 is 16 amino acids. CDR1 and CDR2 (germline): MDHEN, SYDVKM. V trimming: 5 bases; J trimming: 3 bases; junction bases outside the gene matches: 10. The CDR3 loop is CASSPDTGDHYNEQFF. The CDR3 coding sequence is TGTGCCAGCAGTCCAGATACAGGGGACCACTACAATGAGCAGTTCTTC.

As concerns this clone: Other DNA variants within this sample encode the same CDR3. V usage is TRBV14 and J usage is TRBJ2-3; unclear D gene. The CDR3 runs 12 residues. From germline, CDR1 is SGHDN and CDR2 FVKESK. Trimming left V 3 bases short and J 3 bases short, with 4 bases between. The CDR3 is CASSQATDTQYF. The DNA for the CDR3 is TGTGCCAGCAGCCAGGCGACAGATACGCAGTATTTT.

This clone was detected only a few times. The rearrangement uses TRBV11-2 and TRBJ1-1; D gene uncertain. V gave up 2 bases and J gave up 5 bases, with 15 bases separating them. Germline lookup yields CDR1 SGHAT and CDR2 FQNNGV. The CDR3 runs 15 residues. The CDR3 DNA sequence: TGTGCCAGCAGCTTAATGAGGGATACTGGGACTGAAGCTTTCTTT. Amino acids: CASSLMRDTGTEAFF. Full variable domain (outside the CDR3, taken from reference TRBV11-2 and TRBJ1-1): EAGVAQSPRYKIIEKRQSVAFWCNPISGHATLYWYQQILGQGPKLLIQFQNNGVVDDSQLPKDRFSAERLKGVDSTLKIQPAKLEDSAVYLCASSLMRDTGTEAFFGQGTRLTVV.

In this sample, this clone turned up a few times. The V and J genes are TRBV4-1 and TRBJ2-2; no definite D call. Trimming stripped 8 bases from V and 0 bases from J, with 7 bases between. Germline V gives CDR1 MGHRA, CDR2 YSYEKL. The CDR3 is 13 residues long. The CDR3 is CASRDANTGELFF. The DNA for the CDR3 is TGCGCCAGCCGCGATGCGAACACCGGGGAGCTGTTTTTT.